The entry below describes one T cell receptor beta chain. It has no known antigen specificity. No much larger clone is present one base from it, and per-base qualities are unavailable. Peripheral blood CD8+ and CD4+ T cells from healthy donors, Susac syndrome patients and multiple sclerosis patients were profiled using high-throughput TCR beta sequencing. Multiple sclerosis controls were treatment-naive patients with stable or active relapsing-remitting disease fulfilling revised McDonald criteria. Bulk CD8+ and CD4+ T cells were purified magnetically by negative isolation, whereas CD8+ TEMRA cells were enriched by FACS. Blood was drawn into EDTA tubes, processed within 24 hours, and PBMCs were isolated by density gradient centrifugation. PBMCs intended for TCR sequencing were cryopreserved in liquid nitrogen and thawed later in a water bath at 37 degrees C. The sorted or isolated CD4+, CD8+ and CD8+ TEMRA cells had a purity of 90% or higher.

The entry originates in a study of CD8 T cells in Susac syndrome (dated by TCRdb to the late 2010s). General notes on the study: The study used repertoire sequencing to test whether antigen drove CD8+ T cell activation and differentiation in Susac syndrome. Paper-wide results and their limitations: The number of individuals in the TCR sequencing and HLA analysis was recognized as being relatively small.

Its CDR3 holds 13 amino acids, cysteine through phenylalanine. The entry retains the CDR3 DNA only, 39 bases that are in frame from base 1. From the germline V gene, CDR1 is SGDLS and CDR2 is YYNGEE. At the junction V is shortened by 3 bases and J by 7 bases, with 11 bases in between. RNA was extracted using the RNeasy kit, and roughly 0.45 to 1 microgram was reverse transcribed with random hexamers. TCR beta CDR3 regions were amplified with the immunoSEQ multiplex PCR assay covering 54 Vbeta and 13 Jbeta segments. To correct PCR amplification bias, a synthetic template baseline was used for both primer optimization and computational correction. In the source study's methods: Reads were assigned to V, D and J genes according to IMGT and analyzed in immunoSEQ Analyzer, with only productive sequences retained. Clonality was computed as one minus Shannon entropy normalized by log2 of the number of productive unique sequences. For each patient and control, public and private clones were evaluated within the 100 most prevalent clones. Clones were defined as Susac-specific if absent from the healthy and MS cohorts, from 1052 published viral clones and from other ImmuneACCESS disease sequences. The public reads were run again by TCRdb, first through fastp at Q25 and then through MiXCR, and only productive beta chains were kept. Duplicate CDR3 protein sequences are folded into a single record with the most common DNA and genes. TCRdb's processing, not the authors', yielded these V and J calls. This sample gives around 200,000 distinct CDR3 sequences in total; roughly 94% of them show up just once. Approximately 0.082% of the sample is held by the ten biggest clonotypes.

The clonotype comes from a human donor with multiple sclerosis. Sequenced: CD4+ T cells from PBMCs. The rearranged segments are TRBV9 and TRBJ2-1; the D segment cannot be called with confidence. The CDR3 in this case is CASSARWSNEQFF. The sequence in DNA is TGTGCCAGCAGCGCACGTTGGTCTAATGAGCAGTTCTTC.